A selection of T cell receptor beta chains follows, all from one sample in a study of blood T cell repertoires in COVID-19. TCRdb's copy holds only in-frame clones and misses some; the assay was immunoSEQ multiplex PCR. The sample records a few hundred thousand clones, roughly four fifths being singletons. Sequencing was performed on PBMCs or T cells enriched from blood (not recorded which). These receptors were taken from a man between 45 and 60 years old who had recovered from COVID-19. CDR3s include the opening cysteine and the closing phenylalanine or tryptophan. For some rows the clone size is stated as once, few or many, or as a class when expanded; others skip it.

v_gene: TRBV6-5; j_gene: TRBJ1-1; abundance: .; CDR3aa: CASVPRAWVNTEAFF
v_gene: TRBV20-1; j_gene: TRBJ1-1; abundance: .; CDR3aa: CSAESVPEAFF
v_gene: TRBV29-1; j_gene: TRBJ2-2; abundance: .; CDR3aa: CSVEDNPTDGELFF
v_gene: TRBV5-5; j_gene: TRBJ1-5; abundance: .; CDR3aa: CASSQFPISAGIVPQHF
v_gene: TRBV7-8; j_gene: TRBJ2-2; abundance: .; CDR3aa: CASSTVGSGAANTGELFF
v_gene: TRBV5-6; j_gene: TRBJ1-1; abundance: once; CDR3aa: CASSLAGKLSAEAFF
v_gene: TRBV4-1; j_gene: TRBJ2-3; abundance: .; CDR3aa: CASSPLEKGTDTQYF
v_gene: TRBV10-1; j_gene: TRBJ2-3; abundance: .; CDR3aa: CASSDPQGTQYF
v_gene: TRBV6-5; j_gene: TRBJ1-6; abundance: .; CDR3aa: CASSYGAGPLNSPLHF
v_gene: TRBV28; j_gene: TRBJ1-1; abundance: .; CDR3aa: CASSTPLGGASEAFF
v_gene: TRBV11-2; j_gene: TRBJ2-1; abundance: .; CDR3aa: CATLNDRLAGGPDEQFF
v_gene: TRBV5-1; j_gene: TRBJ2-1; abundance: .; CDR3aa: CASSLEAGGDEQFF
v_gene: TRBV4-2; j_gene: TRBJ2-2; abundance: .; CDR3aa: CASSQETSGGTGELFF
v_gene: TRBV27; j_gene: TRBJ1-4; abundance: many; CDR3aa: CASSLSGTWGEKLFF
v_gene: TRBV5-1; j_gene: TRBJ1-1; abundance: .; CDR3aa: CASSFDQGAEAFF
v_gene: TRBV5-4; j_gene: TRBJ1-2; abundance: .; CDR3aa: CASSLRRSSNYGYTF
v_gene: TRBV28; j_gene: TRBJ2-5; abundance: .; CDR3aa: CASSTSHQETQYF
v_gene: TRBV7-3; j_gene: TRBJ2-5; abundance: .; CDR3aa: CASSLAGVETQYF
v_gene: TRBV19; j_gene: TRBJ1-1; abundance: .; CDR3aa: CASSVTGGLENTEAFF
v_gene: TRBV12-3/TRBV12-4; j_gene: TRBJ1-1; abundance: .; CDR3aa: CASSWGEGTEAFF
v_gene: TRBV9; j_gene: TRBJ2-1; abundance: .; CDR3aa: CASSVATDWAGEQFF
v_gene: TRBV6-5; j_gene: TRBJ1-2; abundance: .; CDR3aa: CASSYSQGSNYGYTF
v_gene: TRBV7-2; j_gene: TRBJ2-2; abundance: few; CDR3aa: CASSLVGGELFF
v_gene: TRBV4-2; j_gene: TRBJ1-2; abundance: .; CDR3aa: CASSQDAQTGYTF
v_gene: TRBV5-4; j_gene: TRBJ1-1; abundance: .; CDR3aa: CASSYPDTNTEAFF
v_gene: TRBV11-2; j_gene: TRBJ2-7; abundance: .; CDR3aa: CASSPINRGASEYEQYF
v_gene: TRBV7-2; j_gene: TRBJ2-6; abundance: .; CDR3aa: CATRDSGANVLTF
v_gene: TRBV5-8; j_gene: TRBJ1-2; abundance: .; CDR3aa: CASNPRSANYGYTF
v_gene: TRBV10-3; j_gene: TRBJ2-7; abundance: .; CDR3aa: CAISGVGNYEQYF
v_gene: TRBV7-2; j_gene: TRBJ2-3; abundance: .; CDR3aa: CASSQGLAGGWADTQYF
v_gene: TRBV7-3; j_gene: TRBJ2-1; abundance: .; CDR3aa: CASSLGAGRALQREQFF
v_gene: TRBV5-1; j_gene: TRBJ2-2; abundance: .; CDR3aa: CASKIGSRGGELFF
v_gene: TRBV4-1; j_gene: TRBJ2-1; abundance: .; CDR3aa: CASSPSSYNEQFF
v_gene: TRBV7-2; j_gene: TRBJ1-2; abundance: .; CDR3aa: CASSLGGSTPRWNGYTF
v_gene: TRBV7-8; j_gene: TRBJ1-4; abundance: .; CDR3aa: CASSFSRGAVNEKLFF
v_gene: TRBV7-9; j_gene: TRBJ2-7; abundance: .; CDR3aa: CASSSYGQKFSYEQYF
v_gene: TRBV7-9; j_gene: TRBJ2-3; abundance: .; CDR3aa: CASSPWTSGGEGVDTQYF
v_gene: TRBV13; j_gene: TRBJ2-7; abundance: .; CDR3aa: CASSLGGGPEQYF
v_gene: TRBV27; j_gene: TRBJ1-2; abundance: .; CDR3aa: CASSFSDRPFYGYTF
v_gene: TRBV21-1; j_gene: TRBJ2-7; abundance: .; CDR3aa: CASSRRDSTYEQYF
v_gene: TRBV30; j_gene: TRBJ1-4; abundance: .; CDR3aa: CACTGVANEKLFF
v_gene: TRBV5-1; j_gene: TRBJ2-3; abundance: .; CDR3aa: CASAKQGPRTDTQYF
v_gene: TRBV3-1/TRBV3-2; j_gene: TRBJ1-2; abundance: .; CDR3aa: CASGPGGTDYGYTF
v_gene: TRBV19; j_gene: TRBJ1-2; abundance: .; CDR3aa: CASQELTGTNYGYTF
v_gene: TRBV2; j_gene: TRBJ1-2; abundance: .; CDR3aa: CASSEARDRYGYTF
v_gene: TRBV2; j_gene: TRBJ1-2; abundance: .; CDR3aa: CASSDRVLYGYTF
v_gene: TRBV19; j_gene: TRBJ2-1; abundance: .; CDR3aa: CASNPGQGLNEQFF
v_gene: TRBV11-3; j_gene: TRBJ2-2; abundance: .; CDR3aa: CASSLRLADTGELFF
v_gene: TRBV28; j_gene: TRBJ2-7; abundance: .; CDR3aa: CASSSTLVSSYEQYF
v_gene: TRBV6-6; j_gene: TRBJ2-7; abundance: once; CDR3aa: CASRPTGGYYEQYF
v_gene: TRBV7-3; j_gene: TRBJ2-1; abundance: .; CDR3aa: CASSSLAGGGEQFF
v_gene: TRBV6-5; j_gene: TRBJ1-2; abundance: once; CDR3aa: CASILRREWGYTF
v_gene: TRBV27; j_gene: TRBJ2-3; abundance: .; CDR3aa: CASSLYLPAAGGSPSQYF
v_gene: TRBV6-1; j_gene: TRBJ1-6; abundance: .; CDR3aa: CASSEAYRDSPLHF
v_gene: TRBV3-1/TRBV3-2; j_gene: TRBJ1-2; abundance: few; CDR3aa: CASSGRGTGYGYTF